This T cell receptor beta chain was profiled in a study of blood T cell repertoires in COVID-19. Study background: PBMCs, B-cell-depleted T cells, or T cells provided the cDNA or gDNA that made up the material.

The V end was cut by 6 bases, the J end by 0 bases, with 5 bases between. The V gene's germline CDR1 is MNHEY and CDR2 SVGAGI. The CDR3 length is 12 residues. In the authors' methods: Quantification of nucleated cells was approximated via reference gene primer amplification. Clones were sequenced by immunoSEQ multiplex PCR, and TCRdb holds only the in-frame ones, with some missing. For V, J and clone size, that table is used; D and trimming come from the DNA. The data show around 400,000 clones, with around 87% seen just once and about 2% held by the top ten. Those enrolled in Seattle joined during active infection and were followed longitudinally afterward.

The clonotype was recovered from an older woman with COVID-19, enrolled during active disease. The source material was peripheral blood. The chain recombines TRBV6-5 with TRBJ1-2; D is uncertain. The chain's CDR3 is CASRIANYGYTF. CDR3 DNA: TGTGCCAGCAGGATAGCTAACTATGGCTACACCTTC.